The 31 T cell receptor beta chains presented below share a single source sample, sequenced in a study of OX40 agonist ivuxolimab in advanced cancers. Sequencing was performed with immunoSEQ multiplex PCR; in TCRdb, only in-frame clones are kept and a portion is missing. Of 80,000 to 95,000 clones in the sample, approximately 86% were seen once. The material sequenced was CD4+ or CD8+ T cells sorted from blood, taken in a trial of the OX40 agonist ivuxolimab. These TCRs come from an adult with an advanced solid tumor such as melanoma, head and neck, liver or kidney cancer.

This clone has more than one count but fewer than ten. Other DNA sequences in the same sample also yield this CDR3. The gene calls are TRBV28 and TRBJ1-5; a possible D gene is TRBD1 (5 bases). Germline loops: CDR1 MDHEN, CDR2 SYDVKM. This CDR3 spans 12 amino acids. CDR3 protein: CASLGGNQPQHF. The CDR3 nucleotides are TGTGCGTCGTTAGGGGGCAATCAGCCCCAGCATTTT.

This CDR3 reads CASRHNRENTEAFF. The DNA of the CDR3 is TGTGCCAGCAGACATAACAGGGAAAACACTGAAGCTTTCTTT. This sequence joins TRBV7-9 and TRBJ1-1; D possibly corresponds to TRBD1 (6 bases). The V end lost 6 bases, the J end lost 2 bases, and 13 bases lay between the germline ends. CDR3 length: 14 amino acids. In germline, CDR1 is SEHNR, CDR2 FQNEAQ (reference sequence).

This chain uses TRBV6-4 with TRBJ2-7; no clear D gene. Per germline, CDR1 MRHNA and CDR2 SNTAGT. V was shortened by 10 bases and J by 6 bases, with 16 bases between the two germline ends. CDR3 size: 12 residues. CDR3 sequence reads: CAKNILDCEQYF. CDR3 in DNA: TGTGCCAAGAACATTCTAGACTGCGAGCAGTACTTC.

This sequence joins TRBV5-4 and TRBJ2-1; tentatively, D is TRBD1 (6 bases). V lost 4 bases and J lost 8, with 13 bases in between. CDR1 and CDR2 (germline): SGHNT, YYREEE (reference sequence). This CDR3 has 13 amino acids. The CDR3 nucleotides are TGTGCCAGCAGCACACAGGGAGACGATGAGCAGTTCTTC. Its protein product is CASSTQGDDEQFF.

V and J are TRBV28 and TRBJ2-1; D may be TRBD2 (6 bases). Germline assignment: CDR1 MDHEN and CDR2 SYDVKM. The CDR3 is made up of 14 amino acids. The V and J ends lost 9 bases and 7 bases respectively, with 19 bases between them. The DNA of the CDR3 is TGTGCCAGTATGGGGACGGTTGGAGGGAATGAGCAGTTCTTC. It codes for CASMGTVGGNEQFF.

V and J are TRBV5-5 and TRBJ2-5; the D is unclear. This CDR3 contains 14 residues. In germline, CDR1 is SGHKS, CDR2 YYEKEE (reference sequence). V lost 4 bases and J lost 5, with 15 bases in between. The CDR3 spells CASSMTSSGETQYF. CDR3 DNA sequence: TGTGCCAGCAGCATGACAAGCAGTGGGGAGACCCAGTACTTC.

This chain uses TRBV5-4 with TRBJ2-7; D might be TRBD2 (5 bases). Trimming removed 0 bases from V and 5 bases from J, with 6 bases in between. CDR1 and CDR2 (germline): SGHNT, YYREEE (reference sequence). CDR3 length: 12 amino acids. The CDR3 sequence: CASSLDGDEQYF. In DNA, the CDR3 is TGTGCCAGCAGCTTGGACGGGGACGAGCAGTACTTC.

The rearrangement links TRBV7-2 to TRBJ2-7; TRBD1 aligns across 7 bases. The V gene end was trimmed by 1 base and the J gene end by 4 bases; junction bases not matched to a gene: 7. Germline CDR1 SGHTA, CDR2 FQGNSA. This CDR3 spans 15 amino acids. CDR3 residues: CASSLVGDSRYEQYF. As DNA, the CDR3 is TGTGCCAGCAGCTTAGTCGGGGACAGCCGATACGAGCAGTACTTC.

The rearrangement joins TRBV7-7 to TRBJ1-2; the D is unclear. The CDR3 is made up of 16 amino acids. The germline CDR1 and CDR2 sequences are SSHAT and FNYEAQ (reference sequence). Trimming removed 1 base from V and 4 bases from J, with 16 bases in between. This CDR3 reads CASSLEAAYHPYGYTF. The CDR3 nucleotides read TGTGCCAGCAGCTTAGAGGCGGCATACCACCCCTATGGCTACACCTTC.

This chain joins TRBV5-1 and TRBJ1-2; D may be TRBD1 (5 bases). The V end was cut by 5 bases, the J end by 5 bases, with 16 bases between. The CDR3 is 14 residues long. CDR1 and CDR2 from the germline V gene are SGHRS and YFSETQ. CDR3 region: CASSSAGVGYGYTF. In DNA, the CDR3 is TGCGCCAGCAGTTCGGCGGGGGTTGGGTATGGCTACACCTTC.

V usage is TRBV18 and J usage is TRBJ1-2; no clear D. CDR1 is KGHSH, CDR2 LQKENI, per germline. This CDR3 has 13 residues. V was trimmed by 4 bases and J by 5 bases, leaving 11 bases between them. The CDR3 DNA follows: TGTGCCAGCTCACTGGATACGTCTTATGGCTACACCTTC. Amino acid sequence: CASSLDTSYGYTF.

This clone was observed a single time. V is TRBV10-3 and J is TRBJ2-1, with D perhaps given as TRBD1 or TRBD2 (5 bases each). The CDR3 is made up of 14 amino acids. From germline, CDR1 is ENHRY and CDR2 SYGVKD. V lost 6 bases, J lost 5 bases, and 14 bases lay in between. The CDR3 reads CAISTSGRHNEQFF. The DNA for the CDR3 is TGTGCCATCAGCACCTCAGGGAGACACAATGAGCAGTTCTTC.

This chain uses TRBV7-2 with TRBJ2-7; D remains ambiguous. Germline values: CDR1 SGHTA, CDR2 FQGNSA. This CDR3 contains 14 residues. With 5 bases removed from V and 3 bases from J, the gap between germline ends came to 14 bases. The CDR3 nucleotides are TGTGCCAGCAGCCCCGATATGGCCAACTACGAGCAGTACTTC. Translation: CASSPDMANYEQYF.

The chain recombines TRBV30 with TRBJ2-1, with D unclear. The CDR3 has 15 amino acids. V was trimmed by 4 bases and J by 3 bases, leaving 16 bases between them. Per germline, CDR1 GTSNPN and CDR2 SVGIG (reference sequence). CDR3 in amino acids: CAWISIRSGYNEQFF. The CDR3 region has the DNA TGTGCCTGGATTTCTATCCGGTCCGGCTACAATGAGCAGTTCTTC.

The J gene is TRBJ2-1, the V gene TRBV7-9; 10 positions match TRBD2. Trimming at V came to 3 bases and at J to 8 bases, leaving 7 bases not matched to a gene. Per germline, CDR1 SEHNR and CDR2 FQNEAQ (reference sequence). The CDR3 covers 15 residues. DNA of the CDR3: TGTGCCAGCAGCTTTGGAACTAGCGGGGCCTATGAGCAGTTCTTC. It is translated as CASSFGTSGAYEQFF. The variable domain in full, with the rest retrieved from reference TRBV7-9 and TRBJ2-1, is DTGVSQNPRHKITKRGQNVTFRCDPISEHNRLYWYRQTLGQGPEFLTYFQNEAQLEKSRLLSDRFSAERPKGSFSTLEIQRTEQGDSAMYLCASSFGTSGAYEQFFGPGTRLTVL.

The chain links TRBV25-1 to TRBJ2-2, with 12 bases lining up with TRBD1. Germline loops: CDR1 MGHDK, CDR2 SYGVNS. After removal of 4 bases from V and 7 bases from J, the junction contained 10 bases not matched to a gene. The CDR3 loop spans 17 amino acids. The CDR3 sequence is CASSVITGQGARGELFF. DNA of the CDR3: TGTGCCAGCAGTGTGATTACGGGACAGGGGGCCCGCGGGGAGCTGTTTTTT.

This clone was observed once. The chain recombines TRBV4-2 with TRBJ2-3; D is unresolved. Between the trimmed V and J ends, which lost 1 base and 4 bases, there was a span of 3 bases. Per germline, CDR1 LGHNA and CDR2 YNFKEQ. The CDR3 has 12 amino acids. The CDR3 loop is CASSQGPDTQYF. In DNA, the CDR3 is TGTGCCAGCAGCCAAGGGCCAGATACGCAGTATTTT.

The CDR3 region is CASGLVLEYLAGRDTQYF. The CDR3 nucleotides are TGTGCTAGTGGTTTGGTATTAGAGTACCTAGCGGGTAGAGATACGCAGTATTTT. The chain links TRBV12-5 to TRBJ2-3, with TRBD2 identical over 8 bases. This CDR3 has 18 amino acids. J gave up 5 bases and V 0 bases, and 13 bases lay outside the gene matches. CDR1 and CDR2 from the germline V gene are LGHNT and FRNRAP.

The rearrangement joins TRBV5-4 to TRBJ1-4, with D unresolved. The CDR3 spans 15 residues. The germline V gene encodes CDR1 SGHNT and CDR2 YYREEE (reference sequence). Trimming shortened V by 4 bases and J by 5 bases, and 15 bases separated the two germline ends. The CDR3 DNA reads TGTGCCAGCAGCCGCAGGACGGATGGGAATGAAAAACTGTTTTTT. Amino acid sequence: CASSRRTDGNEKLFF. The full variable domain, with the rest looked up from reference TRBV5-4 and TRBJ1-4, is ETGVTQSPTHLIKTRGQQVTLRCSSQSGHNTVSWYQQALGQGPQFIFQYYREEENGRGNFPPRFSGLQFPNYSSELNVNALELDDSALYLCASSRRTDGNEKLFFGSGTQLSVL.

Here the CDR3 DNA reads TGTGCCAGCACCCTCACGCCTCTGAGGAATCAGCCCCAGCATTTT. Translated, it gives CASTLTPLRNQPQHF. The chain joins TRBV5-4 to TRBJ1-5, with D unclear. Deletions cut 6 bases from V and 4 bases from J, with 17 bases between. The V gene's germline CDR1 is SGHNT and CDR2 YYREEE (reference sequence). This CDR3 has 15 residues.

This clone has only one observation. CDR3: CASSGTGTADTQYF. In DNA, the CDR3 is TGTGCCAGCTCCGGGACAGGGACGGCAGATACGCAGTATTTT. The V and J genes are TRBV18 and TRBJ2-3, with TRBD1 matching over 9 bases. Germline trimming cut 6 bases from V and 4 bases from J; bases unmatched to any gene: 5. Germline V gene data show CDR1 as KGHSH and CDR2 as LQKENI. This CDR3 has 14 residues.

This clone is a singleton in its sample. The V call is TRBV5-1, the J call TRBJ1-4, with 8 bases aligning to TRBD1. After removal of 5 bases from V and 4 bases from J, the junction contained 7 bases not matched to a gene. The CDR3 has 15 amino acids. Germline assignment: CDR1 SGHRS and CDR2 YFSETQ. The CDR3 spells CASSLVGQDNEKLFF. CDR3 in DNA: TGCGCCAGCAGTCTTGTGGGACAGGATAATGAAAAACTGTTTTTT.

The chain employs TRBV11-3 and TRBJ2-2; 10 positions match TRBD2. This CDR3 is built from 16 residues. Germline V lookup: CDR1 SGHNT, CDR2 YENEEA. Trimming at V came to 3 bases and at J to 1 base, leaving 2 bases not matched to a gene. This chain's CDR3 is CASSLGLAKNTGELFF. In nucleotides, the CDR3 is TGTGCCAGCAGCTTGGGACTAGCGAAGAACACCGGGGAGCTGTTTTTT.

The J gene is TRBJ1-2, the V gene TRBV5-4, with D tentatively TRBD1 (5 bases). CDR3 length: 14 amino acids. Germline-derived CDR1 and CDR2 are SGHNT and YYREEE (reference sequence). V gave up 4 bases and J gave up 4 bases, with 14 bases separating them. CDR3 loop: CASSGGLLGYGYTF. CDR3 DNA sequence: TGTGCCAGCAGCGGGGGACTATTGGGCTATGGCTACACCTTC.

The CDR3 coding sequence is TGCGCCAGTGGACAGGGAATTCACAATGAGCAGTTCTTC. As protein: CASGQGIHNEQFF. J is TRBJ2-1 and V is TRBV4-3; 8 bases line up with TRBD1. The germline V gene encodes CDR1 LGHNA and CDR2 YSLEER. Unmatched junction bases numbered 6, after V lost 9 bases and J lost 5 bases. The CDR3 length is 13 residues.

V and J are TRBV6-1 and TRBJ1-2; 9 bases match TRBD1. Losses at the gene ends were 6 bases for V and 5 bases for J; bases not matched to a gene: 10. CDR1 is MNHNS, CDR2 SASEGT, per germline. The CDR3 is 15 residues long. CDR3 protein: CASSKPGQGPYGYTF. The CDR3 bases are TGTGCCAGCAGCAAACCGGGACAGGGACCTTATGGCTACACCTTC.

The chain recombines TRBV30 with TRBJ2-7; 9 nucleotides match TRBD1. There are 14 residues in the CDR3. Germline lookup yields CDR1 GTSNPN and CDR2 SVGIG (reference sequence). Trimming cost V 4 bases and J 4 bases; bases outside gene matches: 8. Here the CDR3 reads CAWKGQGPRYEQYF. As DNA, the CDR3 is TGTGCCTGGAAGGGACAGGGTCCCCGTTACGAGCAGTACTTC.

This clone has just one count. This chain uses TRBV10-2 with TRBJ1-2; D may be TRBD1 (5 bases). The length of the CDR3 is 15 residues. V was trimmed by 3 bases and J by 0 bases, leaving 11 bases between them. Germline loops: CDR1 WSHSY, CDR2 SAAADI. The CDR3 DNA reads as TGCGCCAGCAGTGACTACAGGTCCTCTAACTATGGCTACACCTTC. Amino acid sequence: CASSDYRSSNYGYTF.

The table lists this clone with a count of one. This sequence joins TRBV29-1 and TRBJ1-2; D is unclear. This CDR3 contains 12 residues. The germline V gene encodes CDR1 SQVTM and CDR2 ANQGSEA. Trimming took 7 bases from V and 5 from J, leaving 14 bases between them. Written as DNA, the CDR3 is TGCAGCGAGCGGACTTTCGAATATGGCTACACCTTC. Protein product: CSERTFEYGYTF.

This chain connects TRBV5-1 to TRBJ1-4; 8 nucleotides match TRBD1. The trim removed 0 bases at V and 8 bases at J, leaving 6 bases unmatched. The CDR3 is 15 residues long. Looked up from germline, CDR1 is SGHRS and CDR2 is YFSETQ. The CDR3 DNA reads as TGCGCCAGCAGCTTGGCAGGGGGCAGGGGGGAAAAACTGTTTTTT. It yields the protein CASSLAGGRGEKLFF.

The J gene is TRBJ2-1, the V gene TRBV13; D remains ambiguous. V lost 5 bases and J 10 bases, leaving 12 bases between the germline ends. CDR1 is PRHDT and CDR2 is FYEKMQ in the germline V gene (reference sequence). The length of the CDR3 is 12 residues. CDR3 bases: TGTGCCAGCAGCCCAGACTTAGGGGAGCAGTTCTTC. Translated, it gives CASSPDLGEQFF.